This T cell receptor (beta chain) was identified during a study of shared clonotypes between healthy human individuals. Study-level background: The donors, a couple of women and a few men, were aged 18 to 49.

Broader study findings: Despite large depth, rarefaction showed incomplete sorted-subset sequencing. Naive CD4 clonotypes overlapped across a few donors at roughly 5%.

Some clones are missing from TCRdb's copy, which holds only in-frame ones; the method was immunoSEQ multiplex PCR. The data contain roughly 850,000 clones, about 96% of them singletons. V shed 1 base, J shed 3 bases, and the junction held 4 bases outside the gene matches. Germline CDR1 LNHNV, CDR2 YYDKDF (reference sequence). This CDR3 contains 16 residues. Only CD45RO-negative cells positively selected for CCR7 counted as naive CD8 cells, so terminally differentiated effector memory CD45RA+ cells were excluded. All the donors were Caucasian adults who lived in Nashville, Tennessee. As concerns this clone: What it binds is not known.

The sequenced material came from naive CD8+ T cells sorted from blood. This sequence was found in a man aged 25 to 40 in good health. The chain combines TRBV15 with TRBJ2-1, with TRBD1 identical over 9 bases. The CDR3 region has the DNA TGTGCCACCAGCAGAGGGGACAGGGCAATCTACAATGAGCAGTTCTTC. It translates to CATSRGDRAIYNEQFF.